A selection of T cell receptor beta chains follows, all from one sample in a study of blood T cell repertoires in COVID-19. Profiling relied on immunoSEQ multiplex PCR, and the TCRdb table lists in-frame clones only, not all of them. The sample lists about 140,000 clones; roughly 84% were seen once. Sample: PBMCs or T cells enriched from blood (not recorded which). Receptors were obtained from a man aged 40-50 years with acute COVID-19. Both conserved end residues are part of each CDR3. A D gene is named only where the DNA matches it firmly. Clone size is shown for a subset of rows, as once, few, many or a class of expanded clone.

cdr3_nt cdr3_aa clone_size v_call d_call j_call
TGTGCCAGCAGCTTAATCCCCATGGCTTCACCCCTCCACTTT CASSLIPMASPLHF few TRBV7-2 . TRBJ1-6
TGCGCCAGCAGCTTCTCCGGGACAGGGGAAGAGACCCAGTACTTC CASSFSGTGEETQYF . TRBV5-1 TRBD1 TRBJ2-5
TGTGCCAGCAGTCCCCCGACCGGGGGTTCCGAGCAGTACTTC CASSPPTGGSEQYF . TRBV2 . TRBJ2-7
TGTGCCAGCAGTACCAGGGGTCGGAACTATGGCTACACCTTC CASSTRGRNYGYTF . TRBV6-2/TRBV6-3 . TRBJ1-2
TGTGCCAGTAGGGTCCGACTAGGGGCCGGTACGCAGTATTTT CASRVRLGAGTQYF . TRBV19 . TRBJ2-3
TGCGCCAGCAGCTCTGACCTACCTGATAGGGGAGAAAAACTGTTTTTT CASSSDLPDRGEKLFF once TRBV5-1 . TRBJ1-4
TGTGCCAGCAGCTCCTGGACAGGGGCTAGGTCCGAGCAGTACTTC CASSSWTGARSEQYF . TRBV7-9 TRBD1 TRBJ2-7
TGTGCCAGCAGCCAAGATTTTTTTGGACAGGGCGGTGAAAAACTGTTTTTT CASSQDFFGQGGEKLFF . TRBV14 TRBD1 TRBJ1-4
TGTGCCAGCAGCTTAGATCTACAGGCTTCCTACAATGAGCAGTTCTTC CASSLDLQASYNEQFF . TRBV11-2 . TRBJ2-1
TGTGCCACCAGCAGAGAGGGGAAGGGTCTAGCGGGAGCTTCAGATACGCAGTATTTT CATSREGKGLAGASDTQYF . TRBV15 TRBD2 TRBJ2-3
TGTGCCTGGAGGGCCACAGGGGCGACGGGTGAGCAGTACTTC CAWRATGATGEQYF . TRBV30 TRBD1 TRBJ2-7
TGTGCCAGCCAACCTCTATCTGATTTGAACACTGAAGCTTTCTTT CASQPLSDLNTEAFF . TRBV18 . TRBJ1-1
TGTGCCAGCAGCTTAAGCCTAGTATACGAGCAGTACTTC CASSLSLVYEQYF . TRBV11-2 . TRBJ2-7
TGTGCCACCAGCGATCGGACTAGCGGGACCGAGCAGTACTTC CATSDRTSGTEQYF . TRBV15 TRBD2 TRBJ2-7
TGTGCCAGCAGTTCTAGCGGGAATTACAATGAGCAGTTCTTC CASSSSGNYNEQFF . TRBV6-2/TRBV6-3 TRBD2 TRBJ2-1
TGTGCCAGCAGCCTATACGCCCGGCGGGAGTCTCCAGATACGCAGTATTTT CASSLYARRESPDTQYF once TRBV7-6 TRBD2 TRBJ2-3
TGTGCCTGGAGTGTACAGTACCAAGAGACCCAGTACTTC CAWSVQYQETQYF . TRBV30 . TRBJ2-5
TGTGCCAGTGCTCCGGGACTACTCTATGGCTACACCTTC CASAPGLLYGYTF . TRBV27 . TRBJ1-2
TGCGCCAGCAGTCCAGGGGCCCTCTTCAATCAGCCCCAGCATTTT CASSPGALFNQPQHF few TRBV10-1 . TRBJ1-5
TGTGCCACCAGCAGAGATGTTACCTACGAGCAGTACTTC CATSRDVTYEQYF . TRBV15 . TRBJ2-7
TGTGCCAGTAGTTGGACTAGCCCTCCCAATGAGCAGTTCTTC CASSWTSPPNEQFF . TRBV19 TRBD2 TRBJ2-1
TGTGCCAGTAGTGATGGGGGACACAGAAACACTGAAGCTTTCTTT CASSDGGHRNTEAFF . TRBV19 . TRBJ1-1